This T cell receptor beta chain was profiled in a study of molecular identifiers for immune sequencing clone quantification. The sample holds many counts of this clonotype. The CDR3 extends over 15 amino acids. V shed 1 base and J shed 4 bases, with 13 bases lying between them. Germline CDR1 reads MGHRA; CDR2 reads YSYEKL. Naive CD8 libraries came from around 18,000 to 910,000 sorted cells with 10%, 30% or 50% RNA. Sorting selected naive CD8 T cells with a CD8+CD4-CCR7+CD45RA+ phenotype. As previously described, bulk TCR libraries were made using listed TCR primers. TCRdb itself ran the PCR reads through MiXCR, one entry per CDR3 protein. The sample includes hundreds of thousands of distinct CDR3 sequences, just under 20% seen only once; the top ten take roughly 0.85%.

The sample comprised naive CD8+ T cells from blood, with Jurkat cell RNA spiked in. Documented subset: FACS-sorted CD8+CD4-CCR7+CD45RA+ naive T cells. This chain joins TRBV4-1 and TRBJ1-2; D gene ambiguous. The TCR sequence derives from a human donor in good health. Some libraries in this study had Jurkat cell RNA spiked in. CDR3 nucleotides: TGCGCCAGCAGCCAAGGGTCTCCGTCGAGCTATGGCTACACCTTC. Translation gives CASSQGSPSSYGYTF.